The next 11 T cell receptor beta chains were all read from a single sample in a study of T cell responses to AZD1222 COVID-19 vaccine. Clones were sequenced by immunoSEQ multiplex PCR, and TCRdb holds only the in-frame ones, with some missing. Of more than 90,000 clones listed, roughly 90% are singletons. The source material was peripheral blood, sampled 28 days after the second AZD1222 dose. These receptor sequences come from an adult who received the AZD1222 COVID-19 vaccine.

The V gene is TRBV10-1, the J gene TRBJ2-4; 8 bases are a match to TRBD2. There are 13 residues in the CDR3. CDR1 WNHNN and CDR2 SYGVQD come from the germline V gene (reference sequence). With V trimmed by 4 bases and J by 5 bases, 1 base remained unmatched. Written as DNA, the CDR3 is TGCGCCAGCAGTGGTAGCGGGGAAAACATTCAGTACTTC. Amino acid sequence: CASSGSGENIQYF.

This clone was recorded only once. The genes are TRBV7-9 and TRBJ1-4, with TRBD1 as a possible D gene (5 bases). V was pared by 5 bases and J by 7 bases, with 17 bases between. Germline V gene data show CDR1 as SEHNR and CDR2 as FQNEAQ (reference sequence). This CDR3 spans 15 amino acids. CDR3 region: CASSPPGASAEKLFF. The CDR3, as DNA: TGTGCCAGCAGCCCGCCCGGGGCGTCAGCTGAAAAACTGTTTTTT.

The V and J genes are TRBV5-1 and TRBJ1-1; D is unresolved. Germline assignment: CDR1 SGHRS and CDR2 YFSETQ. V lost 1 base and J lost 0, with 7 bases in between. This CDR3 region has 14 residues. The chain's CDR3 is CASSLSVMNTEAFF. As DNA, the CDR3 is TGCGCCAGCAGCTTGAGTGTAATGAACACTGAAGCTTTCTTT.

The chain carries TRBV18 and TRBJ2-1; D perhaps matches TRBD1 (6 bases). The CDR3 runs 14 residues. V was cut by 3 bases and J by 2 bases, with 8 bases left in between. CDR1 is KGHSH, CDR2 LQKENI, per germline. This CDR3 reads CASSPDRTYNEQFF. The CDR3, as DNA: TGTGCCAGCTCACCCGACAGGACCTACAATGAGCAGTTCTTC.

Worth noting for this clone: A read error may be the cause here, since a much bigger clone is one base away. The chain combines TRBV23-1 with TRBJ2-2; D is ambiguous. TRBV23-1 carries the ORF label, with uncertain function. This CDR3 contains 12 residues. Trimming pared 4 bases from V and 0 bases from J, leaving 0 bases between. The CDR3 DNA reads as TGCGCCAGCAGTCCGAACACCGGGGAGCTGTTTTTT. Its protein product is CASSPNTGELFF.

The chain joins TRBV5-1 to TRBJ1-2; D perhaps matches TRBD1 (5 bases). The CDR3 runs to 15 residues. V lost 0 bases, J lost 4 bases, and 13 bases lay in between. Per germline, CDR1 SGHRS and CDR2 YFSETQ. The DNA of the CDR3 is TGCGCCAGCAGCTTGGGGGTAGGGGTAGCCTATGGCTACACCTTC. Its translation is CASSLGVGVAYGYTF.

This clone was seen a single time. This rearrangement joins TRBV5-1 to TRBJ2-1; TRBD1 might be the D (5 bases). The germline gives CDR1 SGHRS, CDR2 YFSETQ. The CDR3 is 15 amino acids. Trimming took 2 bases from V and 2 from J, leaving 11 bases between them. CDR3 sequence reads: CASSLQQETYNEQFF. The CDR3 nucleotides are TGCGCCAGCAGCTTACAACAGGAAACCTACAATGAGCAGTTCTTC.

The gene calls are TRBV10-3 and TRBJ1-2; 7 bases agree with TRBD1. Trimming cost V 8 bases and J 6 bases; bases outside gene matches: 0. The CDR3 totals 10 residues. Germline loops: CDR1 ENHRY, CDR2 SYGVKD. The CDR3 nucleotides read TGTGCCATCGGACAGGATGGCTACACCTTC. Residues: CAIGQDGYTF.

V is TRBV28 and J is TRBJ1-2; perhaps TRBD1 as D (6 bases). Trimming stripped 5 bases from V and 5 bases from J, with 21 bases between. Germline V CDR1 and CDR2: MDHEN, SYDVKM. This CDR3 has 16 residues. DNA of the CDR3: TGTGCCAGCAGTCCTCGTCATGGGGGCTGGGGTTATGGCTACACCTTC. Encoded protein: CASSPRHGGWGYGYTF.

The V call is TRBV4-1, the J call TRBJ2-5; 13 bases align to TRBD2. The length of the CDR3 is 16 residues. In germline, CDR1 is MGHRA, CDR2 YSYEKL. V lost 3 bases, J lost 3 bases, and 4 bases stayed unmatched. Written as DNA, the CDR3 is TGCGCCAGCAGCCAGGGACTAGCGGGAATCGAAGAGACCCAGTACTTC. It codes for CASSQGLAGIEETQYF.

In DNA, the CDR3 is TGTGCCAGCAGTTCACCAGGACACACAGATACGCAGTATTTT. This encodes CASSSPGHTDTQYF. The V call is TRBV27, the J call TRBJ2-3; perhaps TRBD1 as D (5 bases). The germline V gene has CDR1 MNHEY and CDR2 SMNVEV (reference sequence). The ends were cut back, 4 bases at V and 2 bases at J, with 10 bases in the middle. The CDR3 runs 14 residues.